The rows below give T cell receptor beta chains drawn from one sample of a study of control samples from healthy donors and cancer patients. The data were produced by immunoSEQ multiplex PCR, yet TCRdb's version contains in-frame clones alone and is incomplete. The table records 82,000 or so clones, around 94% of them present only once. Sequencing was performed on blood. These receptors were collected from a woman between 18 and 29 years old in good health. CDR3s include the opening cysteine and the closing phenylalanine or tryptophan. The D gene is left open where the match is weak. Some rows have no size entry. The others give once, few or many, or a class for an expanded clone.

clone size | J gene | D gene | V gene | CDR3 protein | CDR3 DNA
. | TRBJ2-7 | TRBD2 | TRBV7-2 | CASSLGIGGGRAYEQYF | TGTGCCAGCAGCTTAGGGATCGGGGGGGGGAGGGCCTACGAGCAGTACTTC
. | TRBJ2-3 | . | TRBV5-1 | CASSLAKDTQYF | TGCGCCAGCAGCTTGGCCAAAGATACGCAGTATTTT
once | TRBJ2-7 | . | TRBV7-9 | CASSQVASGVEQYF | TGTGCCAGCAGTCAAGTGGCGTCAGGGGTCGAGCAGTACTTC
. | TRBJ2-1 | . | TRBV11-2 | CASSPSRGSYNEQFF | TGTGCCAGCAGCCCAAGTCGGGGCAGCTACAATGAGCAGTTCTTC
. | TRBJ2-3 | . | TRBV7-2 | CASSLGAGLHQYF | TGTGCCAGCAGCTTAGGGGCGGGACTTCACCAGTATTTT
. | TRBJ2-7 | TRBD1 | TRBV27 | CASRPTGDRYEQYF | TGTGCCAGCAGGCCGACAGGGGATAGATACGAGCAGTACTTC
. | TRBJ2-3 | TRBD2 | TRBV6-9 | CASTFSGTDTQYF | TGTGCCAGCACTTTTAGCGGGACAGATACGCAGTATTTT
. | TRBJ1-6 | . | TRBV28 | CASWGRNSPLHF | TGTGCCTCATGGGGGCGGAATTCACCCCTCCACTTT
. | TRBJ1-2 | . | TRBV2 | CASSEQFYGYTF | TGTGCCAGCAGTGAACAGTTCTATGGCTACACCTTC
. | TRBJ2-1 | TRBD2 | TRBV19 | CASSGLAGFYNEQFF | TGTGCCAGTAGCGGACTAGCGGGATTCTACAATGAGCAGTTCTTC
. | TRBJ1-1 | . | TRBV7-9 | CASSQRGGTEAFF | TGTGCCAGCAGCCAACGGGGGGGCACTGAAGCTTTCTTT
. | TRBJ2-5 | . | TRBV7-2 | CASSPPPRLVGTQYF | TGTGCCAGCAGCCCACCCCCCCGACTAGTTGGGACCCAGTACTTC
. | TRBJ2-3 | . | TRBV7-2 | CAGSLLAQGTDTQYF | TGTGCCGGCAGCTTATTAGCGCAGGGCACAGATACGCAGTATTTT
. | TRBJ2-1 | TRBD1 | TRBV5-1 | CASSSTPGQGLREQFF | TGCGCCAGCAGCTCGACGCCGGGACAGGGGCTTCGTGAGCAGTTCTTC
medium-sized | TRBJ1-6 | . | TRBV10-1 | CANRRGTPPLHF | TGCGCCAACCGCAGGGGTACGCCACCCCTCCACTTT
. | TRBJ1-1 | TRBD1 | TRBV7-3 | CASIKTGGSLPEAFF | TGTGCCAGCATCAAGACAGGGGGCTCTCTGCCTGAAGCTTTCTTT
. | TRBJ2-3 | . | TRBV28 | CASRREGTDTQYF | TGTGCCAGCAGGCGGGAAGGCACAGATACGCAGTATTTT
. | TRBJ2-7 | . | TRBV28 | CASSSTGHDEQYF | TGTGCCAGCAGTTCGACAGGTCACGACGAGCAGTACTTC
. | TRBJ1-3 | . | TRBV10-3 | CATNSQGLTGNTIYF | TGTGCCACCAACTCCCAGGGGCTAACGGGAAACACCATATATTTT
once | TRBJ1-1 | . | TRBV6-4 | CASRREINTEAFF | TGTGCCAGCAGACGGGAAATTAACACTGAAGCTTTCTTT
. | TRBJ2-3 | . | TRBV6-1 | CASSDGGNTQYF | TGTGCCAGCAGTGATGGGGGGAACACGCAGTATTTT
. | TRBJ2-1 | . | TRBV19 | CASSGRQAPYNEQFF | TGTGCCAGTAGTGGGAGACAGGCTCCTTACAATGAGCAGTTCTTC
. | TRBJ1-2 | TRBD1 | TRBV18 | CASSPTGTGVNYGYTF | TGTGCCAGCTCACCCACCGGGACAGGGGTCAACTATGGCTACACCTTC
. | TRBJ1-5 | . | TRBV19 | CASTNITGAKSNQPQHF | TGTGCCAGTACCAATATTACGGGGGCCAAGAGCAATCAGCCCCAGCATTTT
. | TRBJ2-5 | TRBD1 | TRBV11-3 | CASSSRDRGETQYF | TGTGCCAGCAGCTCCCGGGACAGGGGTGAGACCCAGTACTTC
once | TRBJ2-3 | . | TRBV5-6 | CASSTEAVGVKHTDTQYF | TGTGCCAGCAGCACGGAAGCGGTTGGGGTCAAACACACAGATACGCAGTATTTT
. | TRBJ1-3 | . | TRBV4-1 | CASSQAVISGNTIYF | TGCGCCAGCAGCCAAGCGGTCATCTCTGGAAACACCATATATTTT
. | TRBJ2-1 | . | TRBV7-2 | CASSSGTAGFNEQFF | TGTGCCAGCAGCTCCGGGACAGCGGGGTTCAATGAGCAGTTCTTC
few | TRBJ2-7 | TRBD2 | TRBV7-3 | CASSPLGAGYDEQYF | TGTGCCAGCAGCCCCCTCGGAGCGGGATACGACGAGCAGTACTTC
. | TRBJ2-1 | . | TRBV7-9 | CASSLTDEQFF | TGTGCCAGCAGCTTAACTGATGAGCAGTTCTTC
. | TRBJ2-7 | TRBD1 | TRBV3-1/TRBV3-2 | CASSPRTGGIEQYF | TGTGCCAGCAGCCCAAGGACAGGGGGCATCGAGCAGTACTTC
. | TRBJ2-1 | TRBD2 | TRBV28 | CASSLLPVGSGKNNEQFF | TGTGCCAGCAGTTTATTGCCAGTGGGGAGCGGGAAAAACAATGAGCAGTTCTTC
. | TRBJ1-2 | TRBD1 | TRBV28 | CASIDAGTGGNYGYTF | TGTGCCAGCATTGACGCCGGGACAGGGGGAAACTATGGCTACACCTTC
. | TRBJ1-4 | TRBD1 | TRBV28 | CASSRDRGPPRDEKLFF | TGTGCCAGCAGCCGGGACAGGGGGCCTCCTCGTGATGAAAAACTGTTTTTT
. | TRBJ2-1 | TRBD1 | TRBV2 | CASSDWQGANNEQFF | TGTGCCAGCAGTGATTGGCAGGGGGCTAACAATGAGCAGTTCTTC
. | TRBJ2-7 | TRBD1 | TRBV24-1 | CATSGVGTGGLYEQYF | TGTGCCACCAGTGGGGTCGGGACAGGGGGTCTATACGAGCAGTACTTC
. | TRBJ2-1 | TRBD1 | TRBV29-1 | CSVGDSSYNEQFF | TGCAGCGTTGGGGACAGCTCCTACAATGAGCAGTTCTTC
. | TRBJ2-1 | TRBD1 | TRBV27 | CASSRTGGYNEQFF | TGTGCCAGCAGTCGGACAGGAGGATACAATGAGCAGTTCTTC
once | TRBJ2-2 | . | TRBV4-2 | CASSQAWRSDTGELFF | TGTGCCAGCAGCCAAGCCTGGCGGTCGGACACCGGGGAGCTGTTTTTT
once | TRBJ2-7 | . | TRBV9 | CASSPAPGTWDEQYF | TGTGCCAGCAGCCCCGCGCCGGGCACTTGGGACGAGCAGTACTTC
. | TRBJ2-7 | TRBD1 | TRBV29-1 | CSVGGTYEQYF | TGCAGCGTAGGGGGCACCTACGAGCAGTACTTC